Here is one TCR beta chain with its context. The antigen remains undetermined. Then a second PCR, running about 6 to 12 cycles, was carried out with a sample-barcoded 5' primer and a J-beta primer mix. TCRdb re-derived calls from the 5' RACE reads in MiXCR, one entry per CDR3 protein. The profile covers roughly 700,000 distinct CDR3 sequences, with approximately 30% appearing a single time and over 15% taken by the ten largest. Peripheral blood from each donor was collected in a volume of approximately 9.5 milliliters. These data are taken from a study of blood T cells in healthy people across ages. Overall study results and limits: Across the age range, TCR beta diversity per million T cells fell in a roughly linear way. Compared with aged donors, long-lived donors showed fewer expanded clones, suggesting selection.

The CDR3 covers 13 residues. Germline V gene sequence: CDR1 SGHNT, CDR2 YYREEE (reference sequence). Trimming pared 5 bases from V and 4 bases from J, leaving 12 bases between. The chain carries TRBV5-4 and TRBJ1-1; D gene unclear. Source material: blood. The sequence came from a woman of 80 years or more in good health. CDR3 region: CASSSISGTEAFF. For the CDR3, the DNA is TGTGCCAGCAGTTCTATCTCGGGCACTGAAGCTTTCTTT.